The clone carrying this T cell receptor beta chain was detected once. The data stem from a study of blood T cell repertoires in COVID-19. Study details: The samples span acute and convalescent COVID-19 from the United States, Italy and Spain. T cells, B-cell-depleted T cells, or PBMCs provided the cDNA or gDNA that served as material.

Deletions cut 8 bases from V and 4 bases from J, with 11 bases between. From germline, CDR1 is MDHEN and CDR2 SYDVKM. The CDR3 is 12 amino acids. Authors' processing steps: How many nucleated cells were present was estimated from reference gene primer amplification. The repertoire was sequenced with immunoSEQ multiplex PCR; TCRdb's copy has only in-frame clones and lacks some. V, J and clone size are those of that table, while D and trimming were read from the DNA. This sample has about 180,000 clones, with about 90% found just once. The rearrangement uses TRBV28 and TRBJ1-1; D uncertain. The sequenced sample was peripheral blood. The receptor comes from a man aged 70 or older with active or convalescent COVID-19. The CDR3 nucleotides read TGTGCCAGCGAGGGTGGGAGCACTGAAGCTTTCTTT. It yields the protein CASEGGSTEAFF.